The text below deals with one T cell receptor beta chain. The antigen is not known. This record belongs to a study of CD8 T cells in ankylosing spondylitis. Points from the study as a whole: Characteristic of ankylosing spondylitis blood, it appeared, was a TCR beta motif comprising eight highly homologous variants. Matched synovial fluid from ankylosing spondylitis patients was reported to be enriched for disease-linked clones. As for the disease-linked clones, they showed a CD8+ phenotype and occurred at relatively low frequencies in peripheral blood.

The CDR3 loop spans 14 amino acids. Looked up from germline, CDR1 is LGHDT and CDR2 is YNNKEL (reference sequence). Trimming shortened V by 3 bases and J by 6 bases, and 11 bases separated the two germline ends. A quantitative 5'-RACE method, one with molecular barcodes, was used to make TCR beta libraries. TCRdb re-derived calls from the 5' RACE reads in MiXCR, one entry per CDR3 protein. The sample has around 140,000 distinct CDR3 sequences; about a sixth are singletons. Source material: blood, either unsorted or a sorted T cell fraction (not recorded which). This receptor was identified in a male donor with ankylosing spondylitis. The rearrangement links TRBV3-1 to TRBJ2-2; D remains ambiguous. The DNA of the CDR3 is TGTGCCAGCAGCCAGCCAGGCAAATCCGGGGAGCTGTTTTTT. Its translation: CASSQPGKSGELFF.